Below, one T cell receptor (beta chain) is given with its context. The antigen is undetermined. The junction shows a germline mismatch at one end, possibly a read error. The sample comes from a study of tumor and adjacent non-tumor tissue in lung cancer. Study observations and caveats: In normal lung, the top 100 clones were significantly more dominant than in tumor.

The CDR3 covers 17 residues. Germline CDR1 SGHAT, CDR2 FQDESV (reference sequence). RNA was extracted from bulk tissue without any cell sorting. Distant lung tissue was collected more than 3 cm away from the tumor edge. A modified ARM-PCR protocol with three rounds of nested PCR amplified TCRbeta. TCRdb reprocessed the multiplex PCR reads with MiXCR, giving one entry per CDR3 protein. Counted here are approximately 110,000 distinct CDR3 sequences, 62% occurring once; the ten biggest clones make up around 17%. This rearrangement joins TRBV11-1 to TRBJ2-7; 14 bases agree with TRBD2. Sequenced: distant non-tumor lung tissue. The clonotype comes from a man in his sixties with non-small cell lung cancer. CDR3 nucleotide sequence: TGTGCTAGCAGCCCCGGACTAGCGGGGGGACTCTCCTACGAGCACTACTTC. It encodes CASSPGLAGGLSYEHYF.